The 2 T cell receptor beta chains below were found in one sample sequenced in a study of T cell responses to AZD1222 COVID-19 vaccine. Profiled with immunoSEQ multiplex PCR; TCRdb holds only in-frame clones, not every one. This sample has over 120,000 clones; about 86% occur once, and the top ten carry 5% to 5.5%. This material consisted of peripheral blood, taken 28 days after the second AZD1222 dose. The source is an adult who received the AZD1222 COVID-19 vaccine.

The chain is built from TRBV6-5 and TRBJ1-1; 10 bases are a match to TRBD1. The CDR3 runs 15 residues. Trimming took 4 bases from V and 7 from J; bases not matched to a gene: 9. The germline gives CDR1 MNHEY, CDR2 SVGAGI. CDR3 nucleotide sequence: TGTGCCAGCAGTTCCTTACTCCGGGACAGGGGTGAAGCTTTCTTT. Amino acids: CASSSLLRDRGEAFF.

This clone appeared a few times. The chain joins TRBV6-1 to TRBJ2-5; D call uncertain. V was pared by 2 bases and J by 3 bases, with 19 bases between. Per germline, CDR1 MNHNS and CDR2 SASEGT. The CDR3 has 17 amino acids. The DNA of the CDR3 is TGTGCCAGCAGTGAAAATACGCCCGCCCCAGAAGAAGAGACCCAGTACTTC. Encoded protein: CASSENTPAPEEETQYF.